The present entry profiles one T cell receptor (beta chain) with its context. Its antigen is not identified. This CDR3 has 13 residues. V lost 7 bases and J 3 bases, leaving 10 bases between the germline ends. Germline assignment: CDR1 SNHLY and CDR2 FYNNEI. This specimen belongs to a study of vaccination effects on CD4 cells after COVID-19. Antigen-specific CD4+ T cells were expanded with viral peptide pools in the ViraFEST assay before sequencing. Subsequent to approximately 9 days of culture, CD4+ T cells were isolated. Each person got two doses of an mRNA SARS-CoV-2 vaccine, BNT162b2 or mRNA-1273. Vaccine recipients, nucleocapsid antibody negative, had no prior SARS-CoV-2 infection. The assay was immunoSEQ multiplex PCR, and TCRdb's table has in-frame clones only and misses some. The repertoire holds 67,000 or so clones, with 81% as singletons.

The rearrangement links TRBV2 to TRBJ1-5; no firm D call. The source material was CD4+ T cells from PBMCs cultured with HCoV-229E spike peptides, sampled after COVID-19 vaccination. The TCR was taken from a human donor who received a COVID-19 vaccine. The CDR3 loop reads CASTRGLNQPQHF. CDR3 sequence (DNA): TGTGCCAGCACTCGTGGCCTCAATCAGCCCCAGCATTTT.